Listed below are T cell receptor beta chains from one sample, sequenced in a study of CD4 T cells in relation to SARS-CoV-2 and coronaviruses. Which antigens these TCRs recognize remains unknown. Profiled with immunoSEQ multiplex PCR; TCRdb holds only in-frame clones, not every one. The table records some 21,000 clones, 74% of them present only once. Sequenced sample: CD4+ T cells from PBMCs, cultured in vitro. The receptors shown here come from a human donor in good health. Both conserved end residues are part of each CDR3. A D gene is named only where the DNA matches it firmly. Size is stated for part of the rows, as once, few or many counts, or as a class when the clone is expanded.

j_gene: TRBJ2-5
v_gene: TRBV9
abundance: NA
d_gene: NA
CDR3nt: TGTGCCAGCAGCGTAGGAGTGGGGGGGGCAAGTGGGCAAGAGACCCAGTACTTC
CDR3aa: CASSVGVGGASGQETQYF

j_gene: TRBJ1-1
v_gene: TRBV29-1
abundance: NA
d_gene: NA
CDR3nt: TGCAGCGTTGTTCACAGGACGAACACTGAAGCTTTCTTT
CDR3aa: CSVVHRTNTEAFF

j_gene: TRBJ1-1
v_gene: TRBV6-1
abundance: NA
d_gene: NA
CDR3nt: TGTGCCAGCAGTGAAGCAGGGGCGAACACTGAAGCTTTCTTT
CDR3aa: CASSEAGANTEAFF

j_gene: TRBJ1-2
v_gene: TRBV19
abundance: few
d_gene: TRBD1
CDR3nt: TGTGCCAGTAGTCTTAGTAGACAGGGTGGCTATGGCTACACCTTC
CDR3aa: CASSLSRQGGYGYTF

j_gene: TRBJ2-1
v_gene: TRBV6-1
abundance: NA
d_gene: NA
CDR3nt: TGTGCCAGCAGTGAAGAGGGACTTGCCGTGGTTGAGCGCAGCTCCTACAATGAGCAGTTCTTC
CDR3aa: CASSEEGLAVVERSSYNEQFF

j_gene: TRBJ2-2
v_gene: TRBV5-1
abundance: NA
d_gene: NA
CDR3nt: TGCGCCAGCAGATTAACCGGGGAGCTGTTTTTT
CDR3aa: CASRLTGELFF

j_gene: TRBJ2-2
v_gene: TRBV2
abundance: NA
d_gene: NA
CDR3nt: TGTGCCAGCAGTGAATGGTGGAACACCGGGGAGCTGTTTTTT
CDR3aa: CASSEWWNTGELFF

j_gene: TRBJ2-3
v_gene: TRBV11-2
abundance: NA
d_gene: NA
CDR3nt: TGTGCCAGCAGCTTAGAACAGGGCTCCCCAGATACGCAGTATTTT
CDR3aa: CASSLEQGSPDTQYF

j_gene: TRBJ2-5
v_gene: TRBV3-1/TRBV3-2
abundance: NA
d_gene: TRBD2
CDR3nt: TGTGCCAGCAGCCAAGGCGGTGGGCTAGCGGTGGAGACCCAGTACTTC
CDR3aa: CASSQGGGLAVETQYF

j_gene: TRBJ2-2
v_gene: TRBV19
abundance: few
d_gene: NA
CDR3nt: TGTGCCAGTAGTGGCGCTCTGAACACCGGGGAGCTGTTTTTT
CDR3aa: CASSGALNTGELFF

j_gene: TRBJ2-1
v_gene: TRBV7-9
abundance: NA
d_gene: NA
CDR3nt: TGTGCCAGCAGCTCTCCTCGGGTAAGCTCCTACAATGAGCAGTTCTTC
CDR3aa: CASSSPRVSSYNEQFF

j_gene: TRBJ2-1
v_gene: TRBV2
abundance: NA
d_gene: NA
CDR3nt: TGTGCCAGCAGAGACCAGTACAATGAGCAGTTCTTC
CDR3aa: CASRDQYNEQFF

j_gene: TRBJ2-1
v_gene: TRBV7-6
abundance: NA
d_gene: TRBD2
CDR3nt: TGTGCCAGCAGCGCACTAGCGGGAGCGAGCTACAATGAGCAGTTCTTC
CDR3aa: CASSALAGASYNEQFF

j_gene: TRBJ2-2
v_gene: TRBV4-1
abundance: NA
d_gene: TRBD2
CDR3nt: TGCGCCAGCAGCCATAGTGTATTAGCGGGAGGGCCGACCGGGGAGCTGTTTTTT
CDR3aa: CASSHSVLAGGPTGELFF

j_gene: TRBJ1-1
v_gene: TRBV28
abundance: NA
d_gene: NA
CDR3nt: TGTGCCAGCAGTTTCCTTGCGGGGGACACTGAAGCTTTCTTT
CDR3aa: CASSFLAGDTEAFF

j_gene: TRBJ2-1
v_gene: TRBV7-3
abundance: NA
d_gene: NA
CDR3nt: TGTGCCAGCAGCTTAGGTGCCTCTACTAATGAGCAGTTCTTC
CDR3aa: CASSLGASTNEQFF